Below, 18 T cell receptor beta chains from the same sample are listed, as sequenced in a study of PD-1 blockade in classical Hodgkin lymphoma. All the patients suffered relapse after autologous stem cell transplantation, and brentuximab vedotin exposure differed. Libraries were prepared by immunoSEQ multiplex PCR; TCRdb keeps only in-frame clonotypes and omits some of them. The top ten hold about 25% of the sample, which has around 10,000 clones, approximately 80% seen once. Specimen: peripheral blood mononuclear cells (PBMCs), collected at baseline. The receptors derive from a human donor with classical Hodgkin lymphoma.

In DNA, the CDR3 is TGTGCCAGCAGCAGCAGACTGAACACTGAAGCTTTCTTT. This codes for CASSSRLNTEAFF. V and J are TRBV6-6 and TRBJ1-1, with D hard to call. Germline CDR1 MNHNY, CDR2 SVGAGI (reference sequence). This CDR3 spans 13 amino acids. Trimming cost V 6 bases and J 0 bases, with 8 bases left between them.

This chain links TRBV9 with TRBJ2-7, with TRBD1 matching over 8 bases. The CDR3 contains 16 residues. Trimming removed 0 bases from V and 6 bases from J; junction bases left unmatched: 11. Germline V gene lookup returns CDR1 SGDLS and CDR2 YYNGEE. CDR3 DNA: TGTGCCAGCAGCGTAGGCCCACAGGGGGGCGTCGGCGAGCAGTACTTC. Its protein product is CASSVGPQGGVGEQYF.

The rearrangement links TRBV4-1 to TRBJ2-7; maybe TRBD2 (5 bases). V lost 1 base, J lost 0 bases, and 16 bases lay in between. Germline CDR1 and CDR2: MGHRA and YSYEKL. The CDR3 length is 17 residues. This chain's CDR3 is CASSQAPLAGNSYEQYF. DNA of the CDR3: TGCGCCAGCAGCCAAGCCCCCTTGGCGGGCAACTCCTACGAGCAGTACTTC.

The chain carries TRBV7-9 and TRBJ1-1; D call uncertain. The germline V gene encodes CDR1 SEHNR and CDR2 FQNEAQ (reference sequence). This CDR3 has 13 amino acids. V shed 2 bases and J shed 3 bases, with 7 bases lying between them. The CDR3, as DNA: TGTGCCAGCAGCTTAAGGCCAGACACTGAAGCTTTCTTT. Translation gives CASSLRPDTEAFF.

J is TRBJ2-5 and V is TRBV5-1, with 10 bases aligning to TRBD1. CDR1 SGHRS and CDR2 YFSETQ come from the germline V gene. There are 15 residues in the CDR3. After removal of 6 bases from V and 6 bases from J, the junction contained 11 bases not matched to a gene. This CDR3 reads CASTPGTGEPQTQYF. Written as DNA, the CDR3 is TGCGCCAGCACCCCTGGGACAGGGGAGCCGCAGACCCAGTACTTC.

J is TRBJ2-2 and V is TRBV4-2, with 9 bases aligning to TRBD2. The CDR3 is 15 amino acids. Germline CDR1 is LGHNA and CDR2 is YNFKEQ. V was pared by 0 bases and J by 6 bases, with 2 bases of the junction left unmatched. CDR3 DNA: TGTGCCAGCAGCCAAGAGATAGCGGGAGCCGGGGAGCTGTTTTTT. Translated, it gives CASSQEIAGAGELFF.

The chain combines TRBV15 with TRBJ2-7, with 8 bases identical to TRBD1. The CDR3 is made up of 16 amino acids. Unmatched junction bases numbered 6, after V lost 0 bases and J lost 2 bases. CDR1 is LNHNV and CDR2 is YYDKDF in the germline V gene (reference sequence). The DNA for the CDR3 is TGTGCCACCAGCAGAGATGCAGGGGGCCTTGCCTACGAGCAGTACTTC. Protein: CATSRDAGGLAYEQYF.

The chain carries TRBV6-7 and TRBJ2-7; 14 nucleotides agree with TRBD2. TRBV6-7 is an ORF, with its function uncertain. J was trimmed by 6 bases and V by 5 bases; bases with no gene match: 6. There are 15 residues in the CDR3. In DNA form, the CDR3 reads TGTGCCAGCAGTCCCTACGGACTAGCGGGGGGCGAGCAGTACTTC. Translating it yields CASSPYGLAGGEQYF.

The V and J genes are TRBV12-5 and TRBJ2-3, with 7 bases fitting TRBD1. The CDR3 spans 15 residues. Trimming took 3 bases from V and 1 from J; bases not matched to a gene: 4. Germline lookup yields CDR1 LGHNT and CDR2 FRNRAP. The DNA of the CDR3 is TGTGCTAGTGGTTTCGGACAGGTCGGCACAGATACGCAGTATTTT. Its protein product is CASGFGQVGTDTQYF.

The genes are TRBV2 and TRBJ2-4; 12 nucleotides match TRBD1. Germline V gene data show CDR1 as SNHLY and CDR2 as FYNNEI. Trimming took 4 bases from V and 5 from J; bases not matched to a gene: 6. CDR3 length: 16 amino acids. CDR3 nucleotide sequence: TGTGCCAGCAGTGGGAGGGGGACAGGGGGCCAAAACATTCAGTACTTC. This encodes CASSGRGTGGQNIQYF.

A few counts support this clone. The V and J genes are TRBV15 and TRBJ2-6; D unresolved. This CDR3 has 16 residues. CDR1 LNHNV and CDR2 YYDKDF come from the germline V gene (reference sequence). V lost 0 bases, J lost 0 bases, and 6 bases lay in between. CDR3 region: CATSRDGGSGANVLTF. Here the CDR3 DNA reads TGTGCCACCAGCAGAGATGGTGGCTCTGGGGCCAACGTCCTGACTTTC.

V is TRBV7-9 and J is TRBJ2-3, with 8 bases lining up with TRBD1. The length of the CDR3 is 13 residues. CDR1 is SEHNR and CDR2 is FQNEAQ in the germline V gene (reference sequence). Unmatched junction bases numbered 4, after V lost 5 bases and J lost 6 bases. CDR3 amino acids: CASSPDRVDTQYF. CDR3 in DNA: TGTGCCAGCAGCCCGGACAGGGTGGATACGCAGTATTTT.

This CDR3 reads CASSQGSRVGEKLFF. CDR3 nucleotides: TGCGCCAGCAGCCAAGGATCGCGGGTCGGAGAAAAACTGTTTTTT. The gene calls are TRBV4-1 and TRBJ1-4; D is unclear. Germline CDR1 is MGHRA and CDR2 is YSYEKL. Trimming stripped 1 base from V and 8 bases from J, with 14 bases between. This CDR3 is built from 15 residues.

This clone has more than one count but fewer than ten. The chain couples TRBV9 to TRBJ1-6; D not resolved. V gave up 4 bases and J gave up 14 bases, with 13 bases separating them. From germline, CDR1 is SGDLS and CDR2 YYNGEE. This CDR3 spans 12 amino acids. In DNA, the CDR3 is TGTGCCAGCAGCCTGAACGGATTTACCCTCCACTTT. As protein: CASSLNGFTLHF. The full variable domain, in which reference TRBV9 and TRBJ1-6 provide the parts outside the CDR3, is DSGVTQTPKHLITATGQRVTLRCSPRSGDLSVYWYQQSLDQGLQFLIQYYNGEERAKGNILERFSAQQFPDLHSELNLSSLELGDSALYFCASSLNGFTLHFGNGTRLTVT.

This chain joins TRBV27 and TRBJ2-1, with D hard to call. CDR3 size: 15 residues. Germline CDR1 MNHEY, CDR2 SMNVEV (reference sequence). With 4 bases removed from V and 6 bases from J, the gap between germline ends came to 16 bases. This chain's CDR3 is CASSSNGITGNEQFF. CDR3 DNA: TGTGCCAGCAGTTCAAACGGCATTACGGGCAATGAGCAGTTCTTC.

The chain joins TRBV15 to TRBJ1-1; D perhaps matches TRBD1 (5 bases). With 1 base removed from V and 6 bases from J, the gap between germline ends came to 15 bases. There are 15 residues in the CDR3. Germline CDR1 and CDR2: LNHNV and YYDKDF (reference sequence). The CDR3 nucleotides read TGTGCCACCAGCAGAGTGGGGGGTGGTAGGCCTGAAGCTTTCTTT. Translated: CATSRVGGGRPEAFF.

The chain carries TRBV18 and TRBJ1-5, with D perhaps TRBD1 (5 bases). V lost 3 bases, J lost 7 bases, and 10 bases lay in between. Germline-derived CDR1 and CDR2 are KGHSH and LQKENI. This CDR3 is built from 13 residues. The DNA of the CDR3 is TGTGCCAGCTCACCCCCCCAGGGCCAGCCCCAGCATTTT. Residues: CASSPPQGQPQHF.

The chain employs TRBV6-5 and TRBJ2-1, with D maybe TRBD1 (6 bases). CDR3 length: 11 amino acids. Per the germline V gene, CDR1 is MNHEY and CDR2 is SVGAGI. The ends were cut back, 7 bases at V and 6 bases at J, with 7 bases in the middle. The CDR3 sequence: CASKGGNEQFF. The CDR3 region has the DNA TGTGCCAGCAAAGGGGGCAATGAGCAGTTCTTC.